The 17 T cell receptor beta chains in this list originate from one sample, sequenced in a study of T cells in localized non-small cell lung cancer (dated by TCRdb to 2018 to 2021). The method was the immunoSEQ multiplex PCR assay. What TCRdb holds here is the immuneACCESS table cut down to in-frame rearrangements. Part of the clones is not present; checked against another copy, under half of the missing clones reflect an unresolved V gene, and the others are unexplained. In this sample the table shows around 100,000 clones, approximately 90% of which occur a single time. The ten largest account for about 15% of the sample. The input for sequencing was peripheral blood, taken before any cancer treatment. The receptor source for this set is a man aged 35-69 years with stage I squamous cell lung carcinoma.

This clone showed up just a few times. The rearrangement joins TRBV7-2 to TRBJ2-1; the match to TRBD2 covers 12 bases. Trimming removed 4 bases from V and 2 bases from J; junction bases left unmatched: 0. This CDR3 is 15 amino acids long. CDR1 is SGHTA and CDR2 is FQGNSA in the germline V gene. This chain's CDR3 is CASSWTSGTYNEQFF. DNA for the CDR3: TGTGCCAGCAGCTGGACTAGCGGGACCTACAATGAGCAGTTCTTC.

The genes are TRBV19 and TRBJ1-4; 10 nucleotides match TRBD1. After removal of 6 bases from V and 8 bases from J, the junction contained 6 bases not matched to a gene. CDR1 and CDR2 (germline): LNHDA, SQIVND (reference sequence). This CDR3 region has 14 residues. CDR3 protein: CASSATGGQEKLFF. CDR3 DNA: TGTGCCAGTAGCGCGACAGGGGGCCAAGAAAAACTGTTTTTT.

This clone was counted only a few times. The V call is TRBV4-1, the J call TRBJ2-1; 8 nucleotides align to TRBD2. The CDR3 runs to 16 residues. V lost 1 base to trimming and J lost 6 bases; unmatched junction nucleotides: 8. Germline V lookup: CDR1 MGHRA, CDR2 YSYEKL. As DNA, the CDR3 is TGCGCCAGCAGCCAAGGCCCGGCTAGCGGGTTCAATGAGCAGTTCTTC. It is translated as CASSQGPASGFNEQFF.

The rearrangement uses TRBV28 and TRBJ1-6, with D hard to call. Germline V lookup: CDR1 MDHEN, CDR2 SYDVKM. V lost 1 base and J 0 bases, leaving 10 bases between the germline ends. CDR3 length: 17 amino acids. In DNA form, the CDR3 reads TGTGCCAGCAGTTTATTTTCAGTTAGCTCCTATAATTCACCCCTCCACTTT. Translation gives CASSLFSVSSYNSPLHF.

The chain carries TRBV7-2 and TRBJ1-1, with 7 nucleotides matching TRBD1. Germline V gene sequence: CDR1 SGHTA, CDR2 FQGNSA. This CDR3 is built from 12 residues. V trimming: 4 bases; J trimming: 8 bases; junction bases outside the gene matches: 4. CDR3 sequence (DNA): TGTGCCAGCAGCTATCCGGACAGGGAAGCTTTCTTT. It is translated as CASSYPDREAFF.

The chain couples TRBV28 to TRBJ1-2; D is uncertain. In germline, CDR1 is MDHEN, CDR2 SYDVKM. Trimming shortened V by 7 bases and J by 3 bases, and 24 bases separated the two germline ends. This CDR3 has 17 amino acids. The CDR3 coding sequence is TGTGCCAGCATGAAGACCCCAAAATACTTATGGGACTATGGCTACACCTTC. Translation gives CASMKTPKYLWDYGYTF.

This sequence joins TRBV19 and TRBJ1-6, with D unclear. CDR3 length: 14 residues. Trimming took 1 base from V and 9 from J, leaving 10 bases between them. Germline-derived CDR1 and CDR2 are LNHDA and SQIVND (reference sequence). This chain's CDR3 is CASSIVQGGSPLHF. CDR3 DNA: TGTGCCAGTAGTATAGTCCAAGGTGGTTCACCCCTCCACTTT.

This clone was detected only once. This rearrangement joins TRBV7-2 to TRBJ1-5; unclear D gene. The CDR3 is 13 amino acids. Germline CDR1 is SGHTA and CDR2 is FQGNSA. The V end was cut by 4 bases, the J end by 9 bases, with 13 bases between. CDR3 coding DNA: TGTGCCAGCAGCTCCACCTTATCAACGCCCCAGCATTTT. Amino acid sequence: CASSSTLSTPQHF.

The chain employs TRBV9 and TRBJ2-7; possible D gene TRBD1, 5 bases. This CDR3 spans 14 amino acids. Trimming stripped 4 bases from V and 2 bases from J, with 13 bases between. CDR1 and CDR2 from the germline V gene are SGDLS and YYNGEE. The CDR3 here is CASSSQGTPYEQYF. The CDR3 DNA reads as TGTGCCAGCAGCTCGCAGGGTACTCCCTACGAGCAGTACTTC.

This clone has a single count. The chain recombines TRBV19 with TRBJ2-2; a possible D gene is TRBD1 (5 bases). The CDR3 runs to 16 residues. The germline gives CDR1 LNHDA, CDR2 SQIVND (reference sequence). V shed 2 bases and J shed 1 base, with 11 bases lying between them. For the CDR3, the DNA is TGTGCCAGTAGTATACCAGGGATAGGGAACACCGGGGAGCTGTTTTTT. This codes for CASSIPGIGNTGELFF.

J is TRBJ1-3 and V is TRBV9; unclear D gene. The germline CDR1 and CDR2 sequences are SGDLS and YYNGEE. Trimming shortened V by 0 bases and J by 4 bases, and 11 bases separated the two germline ends. This CDR3 has 15 residues. This CDR3 reads CASSVEVGSGNTIYF. The CDR3 nucleotides read TGTGCCAGCAGCGTAGAAGTGGGGTCCGGAAACACCATATATTTT.

Only a few counts were recorded for this clone. Relative to the germline gene, one junction end is altered; a read error may explain this. CDR3 loop: CATSRGPGYGGNSEAFF. CDR3 nucleotide sequence: TGTGCCACCAGCAGAGGACCAGGTTACGGGGGGAACAGTGAAGCTTTCTTT. This chain connects TRBV15 to TRBJ1-1; tentative D call: TRBD1 (5 bases). Germline V gives CDR1 LNHNV, CDR2 YYDKDF (reference sequence). This CDR3 region has 17 residues. Based on the CDR3 plus reference TRBV15 and TRBJ1-1, the full variable domain is DAMVIQNPRYQVTQFGKPVTLSCSQTLNHNVMYWYQQKSSQAPKLLFHYYDKDFNNEADTPDNFQSRRPNTSFCFLDIRSPGLGDTAMYLCATSRGPGYGGNSEAFFGQGTRLTVV.

The count of this clone is one. This chain links TRBV6-5 with TRBJ1-5; D is undetermined. Trimming cost V 7 bases and J 7 bases, with 14 bases left between them. In germline, CDR1 is MNHEY, CDR2 SVGAGI. The CDR3 length is 13 residues. The DNA of the CDR3 is TGTGCCAGCACCATCTATCCAGGACAGCCCCAGCATTTT. As protein: CASTIYPGQPQHF.

The CDR3 is CASRTTGYNYGYTF. Here the CDR3 DNA reads TGTGCCAGCAGGACCACAGGTTACAACTATGGCTACACCTTC. The chain recombines TRBV6-5 with TRBJ1-2; possible D gene TRBD1, 5 bases. With 6 bases removed from V and 2 bases from J, the gap between germline ends came to 13 bases. The CDR3 is 14 residues long. The germline gives CDR1 MNHEY, CDR2 SVGAGI.

The chain uses TRBV6-1 and TRBJ1-1; D is perhaps TRBD1 (5 bases). V was trimmed by 1 base and J by 3 bases, leaving 12 bases between them. CDR1 MNHNS and CDR2 SASEGT come from the germline V gene. The length of the CDR3 is 15 residues. Here the CDR3 reads CASSEGGRPHTEAFF. CDR3 nucleotides: TGTGCCAGCAGTGAAGGGGGCAGGCCGCACACTGAAGCTTTCTTT.

The chain is built from TRBV2 and TRBJ2-7, with D perhaps matching TRBD1 (6 bases). The CDR3 covers 16 residues. Germline V gene sequence: CDR1 SNHLY, CDR2 FYNNEI. V was clipped by 3 bases and J by 7 bases, with 22 bases between them. Here the CDR3 reads CASSDPATGRQVEQYF. The CDR3 coding sequence is TGTGCCAGCAGTGATCCCGCGACAGGTCGTCAAGTGGAGCAGTACTTC.

The V and J genes are TRBV6-1 and TRBJ1-2; TRBD1 is a possible D gene (6 bases). V lost 4 bases, J lost 1 base, and 13 bases lay in between. Germline assignment: CDR1 MNHNS and CDR2 SASEGT. The CDR3 extends over 15 amino acids. CDR3 sequence (DNA): TGTGCCAGCAGTGGTGGACAGCGGCTTAACTATGGCTACACCTTC. Translation: CASSGGQRLNYGYTF.